The rows below give T cell receptor beta chains drawn from one sample of a study of blood T cell repertoires in COVID-19. TCRdb's table, derived via immunoSEQ multiplex PCR, lists solely in-frame clones and lacks some. This sample has some 310,000 clones, with around 86% found just once. The sample consisted of peripheral blood. The source is a man aged 50-60 years with active or convalescent COVID-19. Each CDR3 is given with its conserved first and last residue. D genes are given only for firm matches. Not every row has a clone size; where given, it reads once, few, many or a size class.

v_call: TRBV14
d_call: NA
clone_size: NA
j_call: TRBJ1-1
cdr3_nt: TGTGCCAGCAGCCAAGCCGAGGGTTACACTGAAGCTTTCTTT
cdr3_aa: CASSQAEGYTEAFF

v_call: TRBV9
d_call: NA
clone_size: NA
j_call: TRBJ2-6
cdr3_nt: TGTGCCAGCAGCGTAGCAAACAGGGCCGGGGCCAACGTCCTGACTTTC
cdr3_aa: CASSVANRAGANVLTF

v_call: TRBV6-2/TRBV6-3
d_call: TRBD2
clone_size: many
j_call: TRBJ2-4
cdr3_nt: TGTGCCAGCAGTTACGGCGGGAGCCGCGAGGTCAAAAACATTCAGTACTTC
cdr3_aa: CASSYGGSREVKNIQYF

v_call: TRBV5-5
d_call: NA
clone_size: NA
j_call: TRBJ1-6
cdr3_nt: TGTGCCAGCAGCTTGCCAGGGGCTTTTGGTAATTCACCCCTCCACTTT
cdr3_aa: CASSLPGAFGNSPLHF

v_call: TRBV5-1
d_call: TRBD1
clone_size: NA
j_call: TRBJ1-1
cdr3_nt: TGCGCCAGCAGCTTGGAAGCCGGGACAGGTCACACTGAAGCTTTCTTT
cdr3_aa: CASSLEAGTGHTEAFF

v_call: TRBV10-1
d_call: NA
clone_size: NA
j_call: TRBJ1-1
cdr3_nt: TGCGCCAGTAACATGGACACTGACACTGAAGCTTTCTTT
cdr3_aa: CASNMDTDTEAFF

v_call: TRBV16
d_call: NA
clone_size: NA
j_call: TRBJ2-4
cdr3_nt: TGTGCCAGCAGCCAATCACCAGGAAACATTCAGTACTTC
cdr3_aa: CASSQSPGNIQYF

v_call: TRBV6-5
d_call: NA
clone_size: NA
j_call: TRBJ1-2
cdr3_nt: TGTGCCAGCCAGGAGGAATTTGGCTATGGCTACACCTTC
cdr3_aa: CASQEEFGYGYTF

v_call: TRBV10-2
d_call: TRBD1
clone_size: NA
j_call: TRBJ1-1
cdr3_nt: TGCGCCAGCAAAGCAGGGGGCTGGAACACTGAAGCTTTCTTT
cdr3_aa: CASKAGGWNTEAFF

v_call: TRBV6-5
d_call: NA
clone_size: NA
j_call: TRBJ1-6
cdr3_nt: TGTGCCAGCAGTTATTTCGGTAATTCACCCCTCCACTTT
cdr3_aa: CASSYFGNSPLHF

v_call: TRBV4-1
d_call: TRBD1
clone_size: NA
j_call: TRBJ1-5
cdr3_nt: TGCGCCAGCAGCCAAGATTATGGGACAGGGGATCAGCCCCAGCATTTT
cdr3_aa: CASSQDYGTGDQPQHF

v_call: TRBV30
d_call: NA
clone_size: NA
j_call: TRBJ1-4
cdr3_nt: TGTGCCTGGAGGGGGCTCGGGACTAATGAAAAACTGTTTTTT
cdr3_aa: CAWRGLGTNEKLFF

v_call: TRBV2
d_call: NA
clone_size: NA
j_call: TRBJ2-1
cdr3_nt: TGTGCCAGCGCCTTGAACGGGTACAATGAGCAGTTCTTC
cdr3_aa: CASALNGYNEQFF

v_call: TRBV5-1
d_call: TRBD2
clone_size: once
j_call: TRBJ2-3
cdr3_nt: TGCGCCAGCAGCTACGGTAGCGGGGGGGCCGAGACAGATACGCAGTATTTT
cdr3_aa: CASSYGSGGAETDTQYF

v_call: TRBV27
d_call: NA
clone_size: NA
j_call: TRBJ2-7
cdr3_nt: TGTGCCAGCAGTTTATTGAGGCCCGGGGTAGCCGTCTCCTACGAGCAGTACTTC
cdr3_aa: CASSLLRPGVAVSYEQYF

v_call: TRBV10-3
d_call: NA
clone_size: once
j_call: TRBJ1-4
cdr3_nt: TGTGCCATCAGTGGATCGGGGGGGACTAATGAAAAACTGTTTTTT
cdr3_aa: CAISGSGGTNEKLFF

v_call: TRBV7-3
d_call: TRBD2
clone_size: NA
j_call: TRBJ2-1
cdr3_nt: TGTGCCAGCAGCTTGAAAAGCGGGAGTGGGAACAATGAGCAGTTCTTC
cdr3_aa: CASSLKSGSGNNEQFF

v_call: TRBV28
d_call: TRBD1
clone_size: NA
j_call: TRBJ1-6
cdr3_nt: TGTGCCAGCAGTACCCCCGGGACAGGGGACAATTCACCCCTCCACTTT
cdr3_aa: CASSTPGTGDNSPLHF

v_call: TRBV24-1
d_call: NA
clone_size: NA
j_call: TRBJ1-5
cdr3_nt: TGTGCCACCAGTGATTTGCAGGGTCAGCCCCAGCATTTT
cdr3_aa: CATSDLQGQPQHF

v_call: TRBV28
d_call: TRBD1
clone_size: once
j_call: TRBJ2-7
cdr3_nt: TGTGCCAGCAGGACCTCCTCCGGGACAGGGATGTACGAGCAGTACTTC
cdr3_aa: CASRTSSGTGMYEQYF

v_call: TRBV5-1
d_call: TRBD1
clone_size: NA
j_call: TRBJ2-7
cdr3_nt: TGCGCCAGCAGCTTAACGACAGGGGAGTACGAGCAGTACTTC
cdr3_aa: CASSLTTGEYEQYF

v_call: TRBV27
d_call: TRBD1
clone_size: NA
j_call: TRBJ1-3
cdr3_nt: TGTGCCAGCAGTTTAAGGGGGCCCTACTCTGGAAACACCATATATTTT
cdr3_aa: CASSLRGPYSGNTIYF

v_call: TRBV2
d_call: TRBD1
clone_size: once
j_call: TRBJ2-2
cdr3_nt: TGTGCCAGCAGTGGAGGTACAGGGGGCATTTTCTCCACCGGGGAGCTGTTTTTT
cdr3_aa: CASSGGTGGIFSTGELFF

v_call: TRBV5-1
d_call: NA
clone_size: NA
j_call: TRBJ1-4
cdr3_nt: TGCGCCAGCAGCTTGGCCGGGGGGCGAGATGAAAAACTGTTTTTT
cdr3_aa: CASSLAGGRDEKLFF

v_call: TRBV24-1
d_call: TRBD1
clone_size: NA
j_call: TRBJ1-2
cdr3_nt: TGTGCCACCAGTGACTCCCGACAGGGGAACTATGGCTACACCTTC
cdr3_aa: CATSDSRQGNYGYTF

v_call: TRBV27
d_call: NA
clone_size: few
j_call: TRBJ1-6
cdr3_nt: TGTGCCAGCAGTTTATCTGACAGCCTATTATCACCCCTCCACTTT
cdr3_aa: CASSLSDSLLSPLHF

v_call: TRBV5-1
d_call: TRBD2
clone_size: NA
j_call: TRBJ2-1
cdr3_nt: TGCGCCAGCAGCGTCACTAGCGGCTCCTACAATGAGCAGTTCTTC
cdr3_aa: CASSVTSGSYNEQFF

v_call: TRBV19
d_call: NA
clone_size: NA
j_call: TRBJ2-2
cdr3_nt: TGTGCGTCTAGGAGGGGCCTGAACACCGGGGAGCTGTTTTTT
cdr3_aa: CASRRGLNTGELFF

v_call: TRBV5-4
d_call: TRBD2
clone_size: NA
j_call: TRBJ2-2
cdr3_nt: TGTGCCAGCAGCTTTTCTAGCGGCGCGAACACCGGGGAGCTGTTTTTT
cdr3_aa: CASSFSSGANTGELFF

v_call: TRBV4-1
d_call: NA
clone_size: NA
j_call: TRBJ1-1
cdr3_nt: TGCGCCAGCAGCCAAGATGTCAGGGTGAACACTGAAGCTTTCTTT
cdr3_aa: CASSQDVRVNTEAFF

v_call: TRBV7-9
d_call: TRBD1
clone_size: NA
j_call: TRBJ2-1
cdr3_nt: TGTGCCAGCAGCTTGATGTTTACCCGGACAGGGGGCTCCTACAATGAGCAGTTCTTC
cdr3_aa: CASSLMFTRTGGSYNEQFF

v_call: TRBV28
d_call: TRBD2
clone_size: NA
j_call: TRBJ2-7
cdr3_nt: TGTGCCAGCACGAGCGGGAGTGGGTCCTACGAGCAGTACTTC
cdr3_aa: CASTSGSGSYEQYF

v_call: TRBV15
d_call: NA
clone_size: NA
j_call: TRBJ2-2
cdr3_nt: TGTGCCACCAGCAAAGCCACCGGGGAGCTGTTTTTT
cdr3_aa: CATSKATGELFF

v_call: TRBV5-1
d_call: NA
clone_size: NA
j_call: TRBJ1-1
cdr3_nt: TGCGCCAGCAGCTTTGCGACAGGGAACACTGAAGCTTTCTTT
cdr3_aa: CASSFATGNTEAFF

v_call: TRBV3-1/TRBV3-2
d_call: NA
clone_size: NA
j_call: TRBJ2-2
cdr3_nt: TGTGCCAGCAATGGGCTGAACACCGGGGAGCTGTTTTTT
cdr3_aa: CASNGLNTGELFF

v_call: TRBV5-1
d_call: NA
clone_size: NA
j_call: TRBJ2-3
cdr3_nt: TGCGCCAGCAGCTTCTCGGGAGCCCTTTCCACAGATACGCAGTATTTT
cdr3_aa: CASSFSGALSTDTQYF

v_call: TRBV27
d_call: NA
clone_size: NA
j_call: TRBJ1-5
cdr3_nt: TGTGCCAGCAGTTTTGGCAGAAATCAGCCCCAGCATTTT
cdr3_aa: CASSFGRNQPQHF

v_call: TRBV28
d_call: NA
clone_size: once
j_call: TRBJ2-7
cdr3_nt: TGTGCCAGCAGTTCTCCATCGATCGGGGTGTACGAGCAGTACTTC
cdr3_aa: CASSSPSIGVYEQYF

v_call: TRBV5-6
d_call: NA
clone_size: few
j_call: TRBJ1-1
cdr3_nt: TGTGCCAGCAGCTTGCTCAGGGGTGGAAACACTGAAGCTTTCTTT
cdr3_aa: CASSLLRGGNTEAFF

v_call: TRBV6-5
d_call: NA
clone_size: NA
j_call: TRBJ1-1
cdr3_nt: TGTGCCAGCAGTCAGGACAGCTTGAACACTGAAGCTTTCTTT
cdr3_aa: CASSQDSLNTEAFF

v_call: TRBV28
d_call: TRBD1
clone_size: NA
j_call: TRBJ2-7
cdr3_nt: TGTGCCAGCAGCTCCCAGGACAGGGCGTACTACGAGCAGTACTTC
cdr3_aa: CASSSQDRAYYEQYF

v_call: TRBV10-3
d_call: NA
clone_size: NA
j_call: TRBJ1-6
cdr3_nt: TGTGCCATCAGTGCGGGGGTTGGCTCACCCCTCCACTTT
cdr3_aa: CAISAGVGSPLHF

v_call: TRBV5-6
d_call: NA
clone_size: NA
j_call: TRBJ1-3
cdr3_nt: TGTGCCAGCAGCTTCCAGGGCTTCGACTCTGGAAACACCATATATTTT
cdr3_aa: CASSFQGFDSGNTIYF

v_call: TRBV18
d_call: TRBD1
clone_size: NA
j_call: TRBJ1-5
cdr3_nt: TGTGCCAGCTCACCAGCGACAGGGAACAATCAGCCCCAGCATTTT
cdr3_aa: CASSPATGNNQPQHF

v_call: TRBV5-1
d_call: NA
clone_size: NA
j_call: TRBJ2-5
cdr3_nt: TGCGCCAGCAGCTACCTCCCTAGCACAGGGCAGGAGACCCAGTACTTC
cdr3_aa: CASSYLPSTGQETQYF

v_call: TRBV9
d_call: NA
clone_size: once
j_call: TRBJ1-1
cdr3_nt: TGTGCCAGCAGCCCACAATCAGGTGGGACTGAAGCTTTCTTT
cdr3_aa: CASSPQSGGTEAFF

v_call: TRBV4-2
d_call: NA
clone_size: NA
j_call: TRBJ2-3
cdr3_nt: TGTGCCAGCAGCCAAGTAGAGCGGCAAGATACGCAGTATTTT
cdr3_aa: CASSQVERQDTQYF

v_call: TRBV19
d_call: TRBD1
clone_size: NA
j_call: TRBJ2-7
cdr3_nt: TGTGCCAGTAGTGACAGGGTAGACTACGAGCAGTACTTC
cdr3_aa: CASSDRVDYEQYF

v_call: TRBV2
d_call: TRBD2
clone_size: NA
j_call: TRBJ2-3
cdr3_nt: TGTGCCAGCAGTGAAGCCCTAGCGGGGGGCACAGATACGCAGTATTTT
cdr3_aa: CASSEALAGGTDTQYF

v_call: TRBV30
d_call: NA
clone_size: NA
j_call: TRBJ2-7
cdr3_nt: TGTGCCTGGAGTGCCATTCTTAGGGGTCCGGGCTACGAGCAGTACTTC
cdr3_aa: CAWSAILRGPGYEQYF